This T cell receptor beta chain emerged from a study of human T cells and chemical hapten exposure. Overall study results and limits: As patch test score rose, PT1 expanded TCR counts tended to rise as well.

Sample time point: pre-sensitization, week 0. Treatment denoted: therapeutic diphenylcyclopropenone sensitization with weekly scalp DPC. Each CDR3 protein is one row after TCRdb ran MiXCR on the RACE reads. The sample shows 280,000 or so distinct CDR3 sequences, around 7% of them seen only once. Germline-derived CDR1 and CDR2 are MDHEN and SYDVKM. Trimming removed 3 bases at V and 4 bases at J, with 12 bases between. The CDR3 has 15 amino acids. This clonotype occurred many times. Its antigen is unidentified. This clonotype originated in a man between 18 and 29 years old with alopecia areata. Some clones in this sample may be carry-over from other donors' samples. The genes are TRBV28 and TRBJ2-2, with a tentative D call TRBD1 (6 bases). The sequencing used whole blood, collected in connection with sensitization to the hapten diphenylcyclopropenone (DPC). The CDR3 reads CASSFAGVGTGELFF. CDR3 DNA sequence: TGTGCCAGCAGTTTCGCAGGGGTCGGCACCGGGGAGCTGTTTTTT.